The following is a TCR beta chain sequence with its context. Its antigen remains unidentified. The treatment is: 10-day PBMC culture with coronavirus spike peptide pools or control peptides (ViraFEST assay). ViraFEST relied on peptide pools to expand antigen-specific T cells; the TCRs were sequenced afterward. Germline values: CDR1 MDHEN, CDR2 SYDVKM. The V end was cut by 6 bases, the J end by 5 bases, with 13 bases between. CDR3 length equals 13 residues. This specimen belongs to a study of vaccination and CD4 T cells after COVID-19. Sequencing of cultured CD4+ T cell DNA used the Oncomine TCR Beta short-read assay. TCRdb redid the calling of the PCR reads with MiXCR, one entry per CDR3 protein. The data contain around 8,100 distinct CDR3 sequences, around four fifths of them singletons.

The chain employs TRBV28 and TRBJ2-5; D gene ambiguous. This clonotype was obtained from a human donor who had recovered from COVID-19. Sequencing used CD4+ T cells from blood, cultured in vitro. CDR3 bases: TGTGCCAGCAGCTACCCCGCGGTCGAGACCCAGTACTTC. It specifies CASSYPAVETQYF.